Presented here are 10 T cell receptor beta chains from one specimen sequenced in a study of blood T cell repertoires in COVID-19. Profiling relied on immunoSEQ multiplex PCR, and the TCRdb table lists in-frame clones only, not all of them. The sample lists around 140,000 clones, around 89% occurring once. Sequencing used peripheral blood. The receptors here all came from a man aged 70-80 years with active COVID-19.

The genes are TRBV4-2 and TRBJ2-4; D remains unclear. The CDR3 runs 15 residues. The V end lost 0 bases, the J end lost 1 base, and 7 bases lay between the germline ends. The germline V gene encodes CDR1 LGHNA and CDR2 YNFKEQ. DNA of the CDR3: TGTGCCAGCAGCCAAGATCAGGTGGCCAAAAACATTCAGTACTTC. It encodes CASSQDQVAKNIQYF.

The chain has TRBV30 and TRBJ2-3, with 12 bases identical to TRBD2. The CDR3 is 15 amino acids. In germline, CDR1 is GTSNPN, CDR2 SVGIG (reference sequence). J was trimmed by 6 bases and V by 4 bases; bases with no gene match: 8. Here the CDR3 DNA reads TGTGCCTGGACCTTGACTAGCGGGAGACCGGATACGCAGTATTTT. Protein product: CAWTLTSGRPDTQYF.

The V and J genes are TRBV6-5 and TRBJ2-3; 8 bases fit TRBD1. CDR3 length: 15 amino acids. The V gene's germline CDR1 is MNHEY and CDR2 SVGAGI. J lost 1 base, V lost 7 bases, and 7 bases had no gene match. CDR3 in amino acids: CASTANRGGTDTQYF. The CDR3 nucleotides read TGTGCCAGCACAGCGAACAGGGGGGGCACAGATACGCAGTATTTT.

The chain uses TRBV19 and TRBJ1-5; D is possibly TRBD1 (5 bases). Deletions cut 1 base from V and 5 bases from J, with 15 bases between. Germline V gene sequence: CDR1 LNHDA, CDR2 SQIVND (reference sequence). CDR3 length: 16 amino acids. This CDR3 is CASSIAVGGGDQPQHF. In nucleotides, the CDR3 is TGTGCCAGTAGTATAGCGGTGGGGGGGGGTGATCAGCCCCAGCATTTT.

CDR3 DNA: TGTGCCAGCAGTTTACAAAGCCTGGGGGGAGGTCAGCCCCAGCATTTT. Residues: CASSLQSLGGGQPQHF. This chain connects TRBV28 to TRBJ1-5; possible D gene TRBD1, 5 bases. The CDR3 runs 16 residues. CDR1 MDHEN and CDR2 SYDVKM come from the germline V gene. Trimming left V 2 bases short and J 6 bases short, with 17 bases between. Using reference TRBV28 and TRBJ1-5 for the parts outside the CDR3, the full variable domain is DVKVTQSSRYLVKRTGEKVFLECVQDMDHENMFWYRQDPGLGLRLIYFSYDVKMKEKGDIPEGYSVSREKKERFSLILESASTNQTSMYLCASSLQSLGGGQPQHFGDGTRLSIL.

V and J are TRBV7-9 and TRBJ2-3; possible D gene TRBD1, 6 bases. The germline gives CDR1 SEHNR, CDR2 FQNEAQ (reference sequence). V lost 3 bases and J 1 base, leaving 17 bases between the germline ends. CDR3 length: 17 amino acids. The CDR3 reads CASSFSGTPSGTDTQYF. Written as DNA, the CDR3 is TGTGCCAGCAGCTTCTCCGGGACACCCTCAGGCACAGATACGCAGTATTTT.

The chain uses TRBV9 and TRBJ2-3; D unresolved. CDR1 and CDR2 (germline): SGDLS, YYNGEE. Between the trimmed V and J ends, which lost 4 bases and 6 bases, there was a span of 15 bases. This CDR3 has 14 amino acids. The CDR3 spells CASSRFRVSDTQYF. CDR3 coding DNA: TGTGCCAGCAGCCGGTTTAGAGTTTCGGATACGCAGTATTTT. The variable domain in full, with the rest retrieved from reference TRBV9 and TRBJ2-3, is DSGVTQTPKHLITATGQRVTLRCSPRSGDLSVYWYQQSLDQGLQFLIQYYNGEERAKGNILERFSAQQFPDLHSELNLSSLELGDSALYFCASSRFRVSDTQYFGPGTRLTVL.

The J gene is TRBJ1-2, the V gene TRBV6-5; maybe TRBD1 (6 bases). V was clipped by 7 bases and J by 5 bases, with 11 bases between them. The CDR3 runs 12 residues. Germline CDR1 and CDR2: MNHEY and SVGAGI. The DNA of the CDR3 is TGTGCCAGCAACTTCGGACAGTATGGCTACACCTTC. Protein sequence: CASNFGQYGYTF.

The V and J genes are TRBV28 and TRBJ1-1, with no clear D. CDR1 and CDR2 from the germline V gene are MDHEN and SYDVKM. Between the trimmed V and J ends, which lost 4 bases and 3 bases, there was a span of 3 bases. The CDR3 totals 11 residues. The DNA of the CDR3 is TGTGCCAGCAGTTCGTACACTGAAGCTTTCTTT. Translation: CASSSYTEAFF.

V and J are TRBV28 and TRBJ1-3; 9 bases line up with TRBD1. The CDR3 is 16 residues long. The germline gives CDR1 MDHEN, CDR2 SYDVKM. V gave up 6 bases and J gave up 4 bases; unmatched junction bases: 10. CDR3: CASSPLQGARGNTIYF. The CDR3 region has the DNA TGTGCCAGCAGCCCTCTACAGGGGGCACGAGGAAACACCATATATTTT.